The text below deals with one TCR beta chain. Repertoires were generated with immunoSEQ multiplex PCR, while TCRdb's copy carries only in-frame clones and drops some. Seen here are more than 250,000 clones, around nine tenths observed once, and the top ten hold approximately 2.4%. The data stem from a study of blood T cell repertoires in COVID-19. About the research overall: Whether acute or convalescent, the COVID-19 samples came from the United States, Italy and Spain.

In germline, CDR1 is MGHRA, CDR2 YSYEKL. The CDR3 sequence is 17 residues long. Losses at the gene ends were 4 bases for V and 4 bases for J; bases not matched to a gene: 8. Recruits, aged roughly 18 to 100 years, lived in 24 US areas. Assignment of participants to cohorts was predicated upon participant-reported clinical history. Two negative PCRs, clearance, or symptom resolution had been documented for recovered Cohort 3 donors. The receptor's source is a woman under 30 who had recovered from COVID-19. Input material: PBMCs or T cells enriched from blood (not recorded which). The chain carries TRBV4-1 and TRBJ2-1; TRBD2 aligns across 12 bases. CDR3: CASSRFTSGGTYNEQFF. The CDR3, as DNA: TGCGCCAGCAGCCGCTTCACTAGCGGGGGGACTTACAATGAGCAGTTCTTC.